This T cell receptor beta chain was found in a study of blood T cell repertoires in COVID-19. This clone was counted at least ten times. TCRdb's copy holds only in-frame clones and misses some; the assay was immunoSEQ multiplex PCR. Of roughly 400,000 clones listed, approximately 91% are singletons. From germline, CDR1 is GTSNPN and CDR2 SVGIG (reference sequence). The CDR3 is 19 amino acids. V was clipped by 2 bases and J by 0 bases; unmatched bases: 17. Sample: PBMCs or T cells enriched from blood (not recorded which). V gene TRBV30 combines with J gene TRBJ2-7; 9 nucleotides align to TRBD1. The clonotype was recovered from a woman aged 40 to 55 who had been exposed to COVID-19. The chain's CDR3 is CAWSWIGGQGWGGSYEQYF. Written as DNA, the CDR3 is TGTGCCTGGAGTTGGATTGGGGGACAGGGCTGGGGAGGCTCCTACGAGCAGTACTTC.